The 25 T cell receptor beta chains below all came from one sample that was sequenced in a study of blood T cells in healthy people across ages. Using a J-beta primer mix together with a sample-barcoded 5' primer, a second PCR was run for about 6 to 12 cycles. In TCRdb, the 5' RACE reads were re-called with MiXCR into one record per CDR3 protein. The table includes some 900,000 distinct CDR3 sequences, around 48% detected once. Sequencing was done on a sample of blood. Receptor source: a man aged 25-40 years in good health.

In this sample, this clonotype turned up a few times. The CDR3, as DNA: TGTGCCAGCAGTTCGCCCCTTTGGGCGGGGGAGCAGTACTTC. It specifies CASSSPLWAGEQYF. The chain is built from TRBV12-3 or TRBV12-4 and TRBJ2-7; tentatively, D is TRBD2 (6 bases). Trimming left V 4 bases short and J 7 bases short, with 17 bases between. CDR3 size: 14 residues.

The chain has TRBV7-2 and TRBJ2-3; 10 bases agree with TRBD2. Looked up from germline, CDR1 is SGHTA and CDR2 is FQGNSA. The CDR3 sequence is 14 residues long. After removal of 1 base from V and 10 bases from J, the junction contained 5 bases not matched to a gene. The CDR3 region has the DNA TGTGCCAGCAGCTTAGAACTAGCGGGGAGCTCGCAGTATTTT. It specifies CASSLELAGSSQYF.

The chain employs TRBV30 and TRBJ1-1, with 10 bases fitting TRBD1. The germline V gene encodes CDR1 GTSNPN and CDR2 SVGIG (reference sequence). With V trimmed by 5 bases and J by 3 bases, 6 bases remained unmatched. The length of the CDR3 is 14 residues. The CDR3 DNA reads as TGTGCCTGGGGGACAGGGGCGGGAGACACTGAAGCTTTCTTT. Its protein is CAWGTGAGDTEAFF.

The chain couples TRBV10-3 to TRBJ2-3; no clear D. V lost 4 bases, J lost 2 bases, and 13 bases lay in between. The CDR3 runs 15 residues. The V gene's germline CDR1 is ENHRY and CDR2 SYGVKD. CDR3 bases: TGTGCCATCAGTGCCGGACGGCGGACCACAGATACGCAGTATTTT. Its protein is CAISAGRRTTDTQYF.

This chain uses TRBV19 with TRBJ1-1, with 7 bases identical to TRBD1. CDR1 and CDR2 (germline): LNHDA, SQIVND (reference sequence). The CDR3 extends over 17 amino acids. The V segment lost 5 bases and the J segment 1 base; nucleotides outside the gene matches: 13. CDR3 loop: CASSAQGTGEPNTEAFF. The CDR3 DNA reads TGTGCCAGTAGTGCACAGGGGACCGGGGAACCGAACACTGAAGCTTTCTTT.

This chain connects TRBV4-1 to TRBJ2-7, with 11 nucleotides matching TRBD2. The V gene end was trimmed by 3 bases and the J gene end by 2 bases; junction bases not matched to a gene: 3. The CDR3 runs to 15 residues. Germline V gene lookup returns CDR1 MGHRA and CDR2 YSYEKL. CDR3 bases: TGCGCCAGCAGCCACCTTAGCGGGGGGGCCTACGAGCAGTACTTC. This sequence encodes CASSHLSGGAYEQYF.

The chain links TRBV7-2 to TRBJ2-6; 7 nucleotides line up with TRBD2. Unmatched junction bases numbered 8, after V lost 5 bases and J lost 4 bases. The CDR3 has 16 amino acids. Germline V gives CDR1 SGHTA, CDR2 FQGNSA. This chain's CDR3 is CASSPTTSRGANVLTF. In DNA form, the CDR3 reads TGTGCCAGCAGCCCTACGACTAGCCGGGGGGCCAACGTCCTGACTTTC.

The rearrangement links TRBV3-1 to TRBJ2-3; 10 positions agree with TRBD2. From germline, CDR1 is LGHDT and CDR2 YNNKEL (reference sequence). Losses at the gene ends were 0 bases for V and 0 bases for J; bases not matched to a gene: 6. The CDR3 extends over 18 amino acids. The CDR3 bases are TGTGCCAGCAGCCAAGACGTGGGAGCGGGGGGGAGCACAGATACGCAGTATTTT. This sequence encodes CASSQDVGAGGSTDTQYF.

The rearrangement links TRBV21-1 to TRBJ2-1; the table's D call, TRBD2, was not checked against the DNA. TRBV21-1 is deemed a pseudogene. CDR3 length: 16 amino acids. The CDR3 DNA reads TGTGCCAGCAGCAAAGATCGCCAGGAGGAGTACAATGAGCAGTTCTTC. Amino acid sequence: CASSKDRQEEYNEQFF.

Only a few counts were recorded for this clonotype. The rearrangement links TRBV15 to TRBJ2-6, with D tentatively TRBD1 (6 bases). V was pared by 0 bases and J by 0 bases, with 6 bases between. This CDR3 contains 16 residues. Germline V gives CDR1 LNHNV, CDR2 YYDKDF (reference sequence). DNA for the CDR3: TGTGCCACCAGCAGAGAACAGGGCTCTGGGGCCAACGTCCTGACTTTC. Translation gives CATSREQGSGANVLTF.

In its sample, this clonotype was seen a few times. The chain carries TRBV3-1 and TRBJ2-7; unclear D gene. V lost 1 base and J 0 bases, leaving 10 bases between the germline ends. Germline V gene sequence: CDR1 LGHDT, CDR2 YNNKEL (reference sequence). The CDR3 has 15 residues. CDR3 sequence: CASSQGTAVSYEQYF. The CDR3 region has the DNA TGTGCCAGCAGCCAAGGGACGGCGGTCTCCTACGAGCAGTACTTC.

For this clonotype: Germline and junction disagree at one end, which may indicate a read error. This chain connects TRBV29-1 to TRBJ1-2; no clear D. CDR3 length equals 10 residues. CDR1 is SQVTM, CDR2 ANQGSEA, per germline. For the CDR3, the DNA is TGCGGCGTTGAATGGGGTGGCTACACCTTC. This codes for CGVEWGGYTF.

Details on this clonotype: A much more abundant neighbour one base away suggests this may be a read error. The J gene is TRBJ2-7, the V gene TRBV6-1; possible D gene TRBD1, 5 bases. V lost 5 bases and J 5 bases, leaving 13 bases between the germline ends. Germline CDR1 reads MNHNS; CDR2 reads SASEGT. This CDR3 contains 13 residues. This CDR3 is CASSQTDFHEQYF. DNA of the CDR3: TGTGCCAGCAGTCAGACAGACTTCCACGAGCAGTACTTC.

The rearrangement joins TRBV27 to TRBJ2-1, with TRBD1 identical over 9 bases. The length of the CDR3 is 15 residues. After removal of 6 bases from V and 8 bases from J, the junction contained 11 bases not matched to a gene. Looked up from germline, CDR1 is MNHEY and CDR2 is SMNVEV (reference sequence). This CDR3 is CASSYRDRAGDEQFF. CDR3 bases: TGTGCCAGCAGCTATCGGGACAGGGCTGGAGATGAGCAGTTCTTC.

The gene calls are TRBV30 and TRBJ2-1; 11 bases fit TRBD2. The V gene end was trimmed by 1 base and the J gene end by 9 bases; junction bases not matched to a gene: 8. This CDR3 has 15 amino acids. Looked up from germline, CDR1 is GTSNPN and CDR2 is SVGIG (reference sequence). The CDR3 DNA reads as TGTGCCTGGAGTGATCTTAGCGGGAGGGCCAGTGAGCAGTTCTTC. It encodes CAWSDLSGRASEQFF.

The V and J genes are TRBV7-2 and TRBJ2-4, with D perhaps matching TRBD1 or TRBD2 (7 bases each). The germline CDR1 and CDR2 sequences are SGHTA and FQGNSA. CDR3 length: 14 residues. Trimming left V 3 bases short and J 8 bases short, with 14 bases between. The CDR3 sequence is CASSFQGGDYIQYF. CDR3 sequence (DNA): TGTGCCAGCAGCTTCCAGGGGGGGGATTACATTCAGTACTTC.

CDR3 sequence: CASSGTFQGINYGYTF. The CDR3 DNA sequence: TGTGCCAGCAGCGGAACATTCCAGGGGATTAACTATGGCTACACCTTC. J is TRBJ1-2 and V is TRBV9; possible D gene TRBD1, 6 bases. Germline CDR1 is SGDLS and CDR2 is YYNGEE. This CDR3 comprises 16 residues. Trimming pared 3 bases from V and 1 base from J, leaving 16 bases between.

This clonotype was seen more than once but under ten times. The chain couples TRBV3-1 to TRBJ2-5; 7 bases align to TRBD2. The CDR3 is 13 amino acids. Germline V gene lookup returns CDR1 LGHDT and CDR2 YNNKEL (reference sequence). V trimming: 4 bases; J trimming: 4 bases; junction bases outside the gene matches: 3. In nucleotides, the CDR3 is TGTGCCAGCAGCCCGAGACTAGCAGAGACCCAGTACTTC. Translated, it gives CASSPRLAETQYF.

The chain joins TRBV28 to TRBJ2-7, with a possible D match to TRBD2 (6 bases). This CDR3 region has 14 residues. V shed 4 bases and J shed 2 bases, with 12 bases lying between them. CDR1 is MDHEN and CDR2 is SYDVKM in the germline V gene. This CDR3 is CASSSGLLAYEQYF. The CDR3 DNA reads TGTGCCAGCAGTTCGGGACTTCTCGCCTACGAGCAGTACTTC.

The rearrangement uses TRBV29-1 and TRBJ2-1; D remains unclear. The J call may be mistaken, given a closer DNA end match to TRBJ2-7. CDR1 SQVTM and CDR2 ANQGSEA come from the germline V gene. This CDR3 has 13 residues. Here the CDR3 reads CSVEGPSYNEQYF. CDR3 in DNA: TGCAGCGTTGAAGGGCCCTCCTACAATGAGCAGTACTTC.

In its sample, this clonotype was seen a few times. The CDR3 reads CASSQDRTSKGYTF. CDR3 in DNA: TGTGCCAGCAGCCAAGATAGGACCTCAAAGGGCTACACCTTC. The chain employs TRBV4-2 and TRBJ1-2; D not certain. CDR1 LGHNA and CDR2 YNFKEQ come from the germline V gene. The V gene lost 0 bases and the J gene lost 8 bases, with 13 bases spanning the gap. The CDR3 is made up of 14 amino acids.

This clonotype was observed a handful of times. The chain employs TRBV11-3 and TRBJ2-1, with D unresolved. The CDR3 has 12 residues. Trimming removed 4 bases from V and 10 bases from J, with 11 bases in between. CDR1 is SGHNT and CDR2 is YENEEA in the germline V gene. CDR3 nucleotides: TGTGCCAGCAGCTCATCCGCCGGGGAGCAGTTCTTC. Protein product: CASSSSAGEQFF.

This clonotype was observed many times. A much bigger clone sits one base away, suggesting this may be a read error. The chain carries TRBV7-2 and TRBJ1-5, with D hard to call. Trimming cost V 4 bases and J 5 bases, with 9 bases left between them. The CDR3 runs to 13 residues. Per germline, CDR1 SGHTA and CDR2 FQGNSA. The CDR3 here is CASSCYTHQPQHF. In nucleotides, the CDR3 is TGTGCCAGCAGCTGTTACACTCATCAGCCCCAGCATTTT.

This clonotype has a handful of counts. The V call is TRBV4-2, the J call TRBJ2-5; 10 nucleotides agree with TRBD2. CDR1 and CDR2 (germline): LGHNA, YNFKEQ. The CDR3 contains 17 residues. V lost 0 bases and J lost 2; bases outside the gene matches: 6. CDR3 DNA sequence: TGTGCCAGCAGCCAAGAAGGAGGACTAGCGGATCAAGAGACCCAGTACTTC. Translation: CASSQEGGLADQETQYF.

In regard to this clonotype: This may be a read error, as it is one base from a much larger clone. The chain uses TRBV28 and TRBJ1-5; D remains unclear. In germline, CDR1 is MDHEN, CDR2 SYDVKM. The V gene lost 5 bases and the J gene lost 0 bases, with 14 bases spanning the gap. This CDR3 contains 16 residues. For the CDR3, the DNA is TGTGCCAGCAGTCTCACAAGGGTATATAGCAATCAGCCCCAGCATTTT. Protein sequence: CASSLTRVYSNQPQHF. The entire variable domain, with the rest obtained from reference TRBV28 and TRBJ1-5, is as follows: DVKVTQSSRYLVKRTGEKVFLECVQDMDHENMFWYRQDPGLGLRLIYFSYDVKMKEKGDIPEGYSVSREKKERFSLILESASTNQTSMYLCASSLTRVYSNQPQHFGDGTRLSIL.